One T cell receptor beta chain is described in this entry. These data originate in a study of blood T cells in healthy people across ages. Germline-derived CDR1 and CDR2 are SGHRS and YFSETQ. This CDR3 contains 16 residues. V lost 4 bases and J lost 3; bases outside the gene matches: 5. The authors ran a second PCR of about 7 to 12 cycles using a sample-barcoded 5' primer and a J-beta primer mix. TCRdb analysed the 5' RACE reads with MiXCR anew, one entry per CDR3 protein. The data contain roughly 680,000 distinct CDR3 sequences, around 50% of them singletons. Sequenced input: blood. This clonotype originated in a woman older than 75 in good health. The V gene is TRBV5-1, the J gene TRBJ2-2; 11 nucleotides match TRBD1. The chain's CDR3 is CASSSGQGAYTGELFF. The DNA of the CDR3 is TGCGCCAGCAGCAGCGGACAGGGGGCCTACACCGGGGAGCTGTTTTTT.